This T cell receptor (beta chain) derives from a study of blood T cell repertoires in COVID-19. Whole-study context: In each case, the material was cDNA or gDNA derived from T cells, B-cell-depleted T cells, or PBMCs.

In the authors' workflow: Scientists estimated how many nucleated cells there were by amplifying reference gene primers. The repertoire was sequenced with immunoSEQ multiplex PCR; TCRdb's copy has only in-frame clones and lacks some. V, J and clone size reflect that table, while D and trimming were determined from the DNA. The sample yields hundreds of thousands of clones, around 89% seen once. Cohort allocation depended upon clinical history that participants reported. Germline values: CDR1 GTSNPN, CDR2 SVGIG (reference sequence). Trimming removed 1 base from V and 7 bases from J, with 11 bases in between. The CDR3 spans 12 residues.

The sequence was obtained from a woman between 40 and 55 years old with acute COVID-19. The chain recombines TRBV30 with TRBJ2-7; D may be TRBD1 (6 bases). Sequencing input: PBMCs or T cells enriched from blood (not recorded which). The CDR3 region is CAWSDTGSEQYV. The CDR3 DNA reads as TGTGCCTGGAGTGATACAGGGAGTGAGCAGTACGTC.